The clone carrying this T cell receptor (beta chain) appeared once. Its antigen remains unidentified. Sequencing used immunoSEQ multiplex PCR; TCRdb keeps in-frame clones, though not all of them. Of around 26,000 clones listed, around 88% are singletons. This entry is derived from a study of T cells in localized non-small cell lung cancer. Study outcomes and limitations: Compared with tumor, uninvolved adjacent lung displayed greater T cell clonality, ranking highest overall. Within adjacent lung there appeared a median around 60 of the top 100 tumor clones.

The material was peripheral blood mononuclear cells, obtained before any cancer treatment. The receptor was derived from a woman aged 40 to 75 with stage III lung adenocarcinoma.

The CDR3: CASSSPNTGELFF. CDR3 in DNA: TGTGCCAGCAGCTCCCCGAACACCGGGGAGCTGTTTTTT. The chain couples TRBV7-2 to TRBJ2-2; D is ambiguous. The V end was cut by 4 bases, the J end by 0 bases, with 3 bases between. CDR1 is SGHTA and CDR2 is FQGNSA in the germline V gene. This CDR3 is 13 amino acids long. The full variable domain, with the rest looked up from reference TRBV7-2 and TRBJ2-2, is GAGVSQSPSNKVTEKGKDVELRCDPISGHTALYWYRQSLGQGLEFLIYFQGNSAPDKSGLPSDRFSAERTGGSVSTLTIQRTQQEDSAVYLCASSSPNTGELFFGEGSRLTVL.